This TCR beta chain was found in a study of blood T cell repertoires in COVID-19. Overall study context: PBMCs, B-cell-depleted T cells, or T cells were the source of the cDNA or gDNA that made up the material.

This CDR3 has 16 amino acids. Germline CDR1 reads MNHEY; CDR2 reads SVGEGT. The germline V and J ends were trimmed by 6 bases and 2 bases, with 17 bases remaining between them. In the original analysis: Amplification of reference gene primers was used by the study to estimate nucleated cell counts. Only in-frame clones appear in the TCRdb table, and some are missing; sequencing was by immunoSEQ multiplex PCR. V and J calls and clone size are those listed in that table; D and trimming were worked out from the DNA. This sample has more than 90,000 clones, with roughly nine tenths found just once. The TCR was taken from a man aged 50-60 years with acute or convalescent COVID-19. The chain combines TRBV6-2 or TRBV6-3 with TRBJ1-5; D call uncertain. The sample comprised peripheral blood. CDR3 nucleotides: TGTGCCAGCAGCTATCTGTTGGGCGAAGGCAATCAGCCCCAGCATTTT. Amino acid sequence: CASSYLLGEGNQPQHF.